This TCR beta chain is drawn from a study of cytomegalovirus exposure and HLA in healthy donors. Study-level background: Ancestry clustering placed 81% of some 400 genotyped donors in the Caucasian-associated cluster.

The PCR ran on 60 Vbeta and 13 Jbeta primers. Generated by immunoSEQ multiplex PCR, the TCRdb table keeps only in-frame clones and is missing some. The sample carries about 200,000 clones, approximately 80% recorded once. Concerning this clone itself: The target antigen is unknown.

Per the germline V gene, CDR1 is LNHDA and CDR2 is SQIVND (reference sequence). V was shortened by 5 bases and J by 1 base, with 8 bases between the two germline ends. The CDR3 runs to 14 residues. Regarding the study as a whole: When presence/absence was analysed, sequencing depth was taken to be roughly uniform across donors.

The origin of this receptor is a man between 45 and 60 years old in good health and CMV-seronegative. The chain recombines TRBV19 with TRBJ2-2, with a tentative D call TRBD1 (6 bases). Material for sequencing was PBMCs. The CDR3 protein is CASSEDRNTGELFF. The CDR3 nucleotides read TGTGCCAGTAGTGAGGACAGGAACACCGGGGAGCTGTTTTTT.